The 30 T cell receptor beta chains below were found in one sample sequenced in a study of beta chain features in type 1 diabetes. All of the isolated RNA was reverse transcribed, so expressed TCRB transcripts were sequenced. Measured with immunoSEQ multiplex PCR; TCRdb has only the in-frame clones, and not every one. The sample has a few hundred thousand clones; 10% to 15% are singletons. The specimen sequenced was naive CD4+ T cells from blood. The receptors shown here come from a man between 18 and 29 years old in good health.

This clone was recorded a few times. V gene TRBV5-4 combines with J gene TRBJ2-5; 8 nucleotides line up with TRBD2. This CDR3 has 15 amino acids. Germline lookup yields CDR1 SGHNT and CDR2 YYREEE (reference sequence). The V segment lost 0 bases and the J segment 1 base; nucleotides outside the gene matches: 2. This CDR3 is CASSLGTSSQETQYF. In DNA form, the CDR3 reads TGTGCCAGCAGCTTGGGGACTAGCAGCCAAGAGACCCAGTACTTC.

This clone was observed a handful of times. The chain uses TRBV7-9 and TRBJ2-3; D may be TRBD2 (6 bases). V lost 1 base and J lost 5, with 13 bases in between. Germline loops: CDR1 SEHNR, CDR2 FQNEAQ (reference sequence). The CDR3 covers 15 residues. CDR3 in DNA: TGTGCCAGCAGCTTAGATGGAGGGAGGATAGATACGCAGTATTTT. It encodes CASSLDGGRIDTQYF.

This clone came up a few times. The chain combines TRBV6-1 with TRBJ2-2; a possible D gene is TRBD2 (6 bases). V lost 11 bases, J lost 0 bases, and 10 bases lay in between. Germline V gene data show CDR1 as MNHNS and CDR2 as SASEGT. The CDR3 is made up of 13 amino acids. The CDR3: CAGGTANTGELFF. DNA of the CDR3: TGTGCCGGAGGGACGGCGAACACCGGGGAGCTGTTTTTT.

This clone was counted between two and nine times. The chain combines TRBV5-1 with TRBJ2-1, with 13 bases matching TRBD2. V shed 3 bases and J 7 bases; nucleotides not matched to a gene: 13. Germline lookup yields CDR1 SGHRS and CDR2 YFSETQ. This CDR3 comprises 18 residues. The CDR3 DNA reads as TGCGCCAGCAGCTCTGCAGGGACTAGCGGGACCCAATTGAATGAGCAGTTCTTC. Translating gives CASSSAGTSGTQLNEQFF.

In this sample, this clone turned up a few times. The chain is built from TRBV28 and TRBJ1-6; D is uncertain. This CDR3 has 12 residues. Trimming stripped 4 bases from V and 8 bases from J, with 6 bases between. Germline CDR1 is MDHEN and CDR2 is SYDVKM. CDR3 DNA: TGTGCCAGCAGTTCCGGGGATTCACCCCTCCACTTT. It specifies CASSSGDSPLHF.

CDR3 sequence (DNA): TGCGCCAGCAGCTTGGGACAGGCCCCCCCAGATACGCAGTATTTT. This translates into CASSLGQAPPDTQYF. This chain uses TRBV5-1 with TRBJ2-3; possible D gene TRBD1, 6 bases. Germline V lookup: CDR1 SGHRS, CDR2 YFSETQ. The CDR3 loop spans 15 amino acids. The germline V and J ends were trimmed by 0 bases and 4 bases, with 12 bases remaining between them. Complete variable domain (other parts from reference TRBV5-1 and TRBJ2-3): KAGVTQTPRYLIKTRGQQVTLSCSPISGHRSVSWYQQTPGQGLQFLFEYFSETQRNKGNFPGRFSGRQFSNSRSEMNVSTLELGDSALYLCASSLGQAPPDTQYFGPGTRLTVL.

The chain has TRBV11-3 and TRBJ2-1; a possible D gene is TRBD2 (6 bases). Germline CDR1 and CDR2: SGHNT and YENEEA. The CDR3 has 14 residues. V was cut by 4 bases and J by 5 bases, with 12 bases left in between. The CDR3 reads CASSWGLANNEQFF. The CDR3 nucleotides read TGTGCCAGCAGCTGGGGACTTGCTAACAATGAGCAGTTCTTC.

V gene TRBV7-2 combines with J gene TRBJ2-1; D gene ambiguous. The CDR3 has 14 amino acids. Germline V gene sequence: CDR1 SGHTA, CDR2 FQGNSA. Trimming shortened V by 1 base and J by 6 bases, and 10 bases separated the two germline ends. The CDR3 nucleotides are TGTGCCAGCAGCTTAGTCGGGTCTCTCAATGAGCAGTTCTTC. Its protein product is CASSLVGSLNEQFF.

This clone was observed a few times. The chain is built from TRBV28 and TRBJ2-7; 7 bases are shared with TRBD1. CDR3 size: 14 residues. Germline trimming cut 3 bases from V and 4 bases from J; bases unmatched to any gene: 6. Germline assignment: CDR1 MDHEN and CDR2 SYDVKM. CDR3 loop: CASSLSGQSYEQYF. CDR3 nucleotides: TGTGCCAGCAGTTTGTCGGGACAGTCTTACGAGCAGTACTTC.

The chain links TRBV15 to TRBJ2-5, with TRBD1 matching 10 bases. From germline, CDR1 is LNHNV and CDR2 YYDKDF (reference sequence). Unmatched junction bases numbered 4, after V lost 5 bases and J lost 1 base. CDR3 length: 15 amino acids. This CDR3 reads CATSRDRGPQETQYF. CDR3 DNA: TGTGCCACCAGCCGGGACAGGGGTCCCCAAGAGACCCAGTACTTC.

This clone was observed a handful of times. The chain has TRBV7-9 and TRBJ2-5; 13 nucleotides align to TRBD2. CDR3 size: 17 residues. Germline V gives CDR1 SEHNR, CDR2 FQNEAQ (reference sequence). Losses at the gene ends were 5 bases for V and 2 bases for J; bases not matched to a gene: 8. This CDR3 reads CASSPGLAGLDQETQYF. The CDR3 DNA follows: TGTGCCAGCAGCCCGGGACTAGCGGGATTGGATCAAGAGACCCAGTACTTC. Variable domain in full (rest from reference TRBV7-9 and TRBJ2-5): DTGVSQNPRHKITKRGQNVTFRCDPISEHNRLYWYRQTLGQGPEFLTYFQNEAQLEKSRLLSDRFSAERPKGSFSTLEIQRTEQGDSAMYLCASSPGLAGLDQETQYFGPGTRLLVL.

The chain couples TRBV5-4 to TRBJ2-4; D possibly corresponds to TRBD2 (7 bases). Trimming cost V 6 bases and J 6 bases, with 22 bases left between them. The CDR3 totals 16 residues. The germline gives CDR1 SGHNT, CDR2 YYREEE (reference sequence). CDR3 coding DNA: TGTGCCAGCACCTTTCTGGGGGGGGCGCTCGGAAACATTCAGTACTTC. It is translated as CASTFLGGALGNIQYF.

This clone showed up just a few times. The V gene is TRBV6-1, the J gene TRBJ1-1; D is ambiguous. V lost 7 bases, J lost 0 bases, and 9 bases lay in between. This CDR3 contains 13 residues. Germline V gene data show CDR1 as MNHNS and CDR2 as SASEGT. CDR3 DNA sequence: TGTGCCAGCACCATAACTTTGAACACTGAAGCTTTCTTT. This sequence encodes CASTITLNTEAFF.

The chain couples TRBV7-3 to TRBJ2-7, with TRBD2 identical over 8 bases. This CDR3 has 15 residues. In germline, CDR1 is SGHTA, CDR2 FQGTGA. V dropped 5 bases and J dropped 0; count of bases not matched to a gene: 6. The CDR3 here is CASSRDTSGSYEQYF. CDR3 nucleotide sequence: TGTGCCAGCAGCCGGGACACTAGCGGCTCCTACGAGCAGTACTTC.

The gene calls are TRBV29-1 and TRBJ2-3; D gene uncertain. CDR1 is SQVTM, CDR2 ANQGSEA, per germline. The CDR3 sequence is 12 residues long. The V and J ends lost 5 bases and 0 bases respectively, with 6 bases between them. The CDR3 loop is CSVLISTDTQYF. CDR3 coding DNA: TGCAGCGTTCTTATTAGCACAGATACGCAGTATTTT.

This clone turned up a few times. This chain joins TRBV9 and TRBJ1-1; 7 bases are shared with TRBD1. This CDR3 contains 14 residues. Germline lookup yields CDR1 SGDLS and CDR2 YYNGEE. V trimming: 3 bases; J trimming: 4 bases; junction bases outside the gene matches: 6. For the CDR3, the DNA is TGTGCCAGCAGCGGCAGGGGGGTTAGCACTGAAGCTTTCTTT. The encoded protein is CASSGRGVSTEAFF.

This clone was detected a few times. The rearrangement joins TRBV27 to TRBJ1-5, with 10 nucleotides matching TRBD1. There are 16 residues in the CDR3. Germline lookup yields CDR1 MNHEY and CDR2 SMNVEV (reference sequence). With 6 bases clipped from V and 1 base from J, the junction kept 6 bases outside the gene matches. The DNA of the CDR3 is TGTGCCAGCAGCGGGGACAGGGGAGGGAGCAATCAGCCCCAGCATTTT. The encoded protein is CASSGDRGGSNQPQHF.

The chain is built from TRBV30 and TRBJ2-1, with TRBD2 identical over 9 bases. The CDR3 is 17 residues long. V lost 5 bases to trimming and J lost 0 bases; unmatched junction nucleotides: 11. The germline V gene encodes CDR1 GTSNPN and CDR2 SVGIG (reference sequence). The CDR3 loop is CAWGGGLAGSSYNEQFF. The CDR3 DNA is TGTGCCTGGGGGGGTGGGCTAGCGGGGAGCTCCTACAATGAGCAGTTCTTC.

V usage is TRBV18 and J usage is TRBJ2-2; possibly TRBD1 for D (6 bases). V dropped 3 bases and J dropped 8 bases, with 19 bases sitting between them. Germline values: CDR1 KGHSH, CDR2 LQKENI. The CDR3 contains 16 residues. The CDR3 region is CASSPPSDRRTGELFF. DNA for the CDR3: TGTGCCAGCTCACCTCCCTCGGACAGACGAACGGGGGAGCTGTTTTTT.

The chain links TRBV9 to TRBJ2-7; tentative D call: TRBD1 (6 bases). Germline CDR1 is SGDLS and CDR2 is YYNGEE. The length of the CDR3 is 14 residues. Trimming shortened V by 3 bases and J by 4 bases, and 14 bases separated the two germline ends. The CDR3 sequence: CASSGGRTVYEQYF. The CDR3 region has the DNA TGTGCCAGCAGCGGTGGTAGGACAGTTTACGAGCAGTACTTC.

V usage is TRBV11-2 and J usage is TRBJ2-2; D may be TRBD2 (6 bases). The CDR3 runs to 15 residues. The germline CDR1 and CDR2 sequences are SGHAT and FQNNGV. Trimming took off 3 bases at V and 2 bases at J, with 10 bases between the two ends. Here the CDR3 DNA reads TGTGCCAGCAGCTTGGTCGGGAGAAACACCGGGGAGCTGTTTTTT. It translates to CASSLVGRNTGELFF.

This clone appeared a few times. The chain links TRBV18 to TRBJ2-1; TRBD2 agrees at 9 bases. CDR1 is KGHSH, CDR2 LQKENI, per germline. The CDR3 totals 16 residues. V shed 3 bases, J shed 12 bases, and the junction held 15 bases outside the gene matches. CDR3 sequence: CASSPSGTSSIEGQFF. Written as DNA, the CDR3 is TGTGCCAGCTCACCCTCCGGGACTAGCTCAATAGAGGGGCAGTTCTTC.

V and J are TRBV5-6 and TRBJ1-5; TRBD1 aligns across 9 bases. The CDR3 has 16 amino acids. CDR1 and CDR2 (germline): SGHDT, YYEEEE. V trimming: 4 bases; J trimming: 7 bases; junction bases outside the gene matches: 12. The CDR3 reads CASSPEGRDREQPQHF. The DNA of the CDR3 is TGTGCCAGCAGCCCGGAGGGGCGGGACAGGGAACAGCCCCAGCATTTT.

The rearrangement links TRBV9 to TRBJ1-1, with 9 bases identical to TRBD1. Germline loops: CDR1 SGDLS, CDR2 YYNGEE. The CDR3 is made up of 14 amino acids. J gave up 6 bases and V 4 bases, and 7 bases lay outside the gene matches. The CDR3 region has the DNA TGTGCCAGCAGCTCCTCTGGGACAGGGTCTGAAGCTTTCTTT. It translates to CASSSSGTGSEAFF.

This clone was seen more than once but under ten times. The J gene is TRBJ2-3, the V gene TRBV6-5, with D perhaps TRBD1 (6 bases). Germline CDR1 is MNHEY and CDR2 is SVGAGI. V dropped 2 bases and J dropped 7 bases, with 13 bases sitting between them. This CDR3 is built from 14 residues. The CDR3 reads CASSYDRTRNTQYF. The DNA for the CDR3 is TGTGCCAGCAGTTACGACAGGACGCGGAATACGCAGTATTTT.

The chain employs TRBV30 and TRBJ2-5; 14 bases are shared with TRBD2. Germline V gives CDR1 GTSNPN, CDR2 SVGIG (reference sequence). V trimming: 6 bases; J trimming: 7 bases; junction bases outside the gene matches: 22. The CDR3 runs 19 residues. CDR3 in amino acids: CACRTLQGTSGGGLGTQYF. The DNA of the CDR3 is TGTGCCTGCCGGACCCTACAGGGGACTAGCGGGGGCGGGCTTGGGACCCAGTACTTC.

V usage is TRBV7-3 and J usage is TRBJ2-1, with D hard to call. CDR1 and CDR2 from the germline V gene are SGHTA and FQGTGA. Deletions cut 5 bases from V and 2 bases from J, with 7 bases between. This CDR3 comprises 13 residues. DNA of the CDR3: TGTGCCAGCAGCATTAATGCCTACAATGAGCAGTTCTTC. Protein sequence: CASSINAYNEQFF. Filled out from reference TRBV7-3 and TRBJ2-1, the complete variable domain reads GAGVSQTPSNKVTEKGKYVELRCDPISGHTALYWYRQSLGQGPEFLIYFQGTGAADDSGLPNDRFFAVRPEGSVSTLKIQRTERGDSAVYLCASSINAYNEQFFGPGTRLTVL.

The chain uses TRBV9 and TRBJ2-5, with a weak D call TRBD1 (6 bases). The J call may be mistaken, given a closer DNA end match to TRBJ2-7. Germline V gene sequence: CDR1 SGDLS, CDR2 YYNGEE. The CDR3 has 15 amino acids. CDR3 loop: CASSVTGLPPYEQYF. DNA for the CDR3: TGTGCCAGCAGCGTAACAGGGCTACCTCCGTACGAGCAGTACTTC.

The rearrangement links TRBV4-2 to TRBJ1-5, with D hard to call. Trimming took 1 base from V and 3 from J, leaving 13 bases between them. CDR3 length: 16 amino acids. CDR1 and CDR2 (germline): LGHNA, YNFKEQ. The CDR3 loop is CASSQASPMPNQPQHF. The DNA of the CDR3 is TGTGCCAGCAGCCAAGCTAGTCCAATGCCCAATCAGCCCCAGCATTTT.

The genes are TRBV19 and TRBJ2-5, with 7 bases fitting TRBD2. V gave up 7 bases and J gave up 5 bases; unmatched junction bases: 13. The germline CDR1 and CDR2 sequences are LNHDA and SQIVND (reference sequence). The CDR3 extends over 15 amino acids. CDR3: CASNWGGGGLETQYF. The CDR3 DNA reads as TGTGCCAGTAATTGGGGGGGAGGAGGATTGGAGACCCAGTACTTC.